This is a list of T cell receptor beta chains from one sample in a study of T cell repertoires and HLA-DP antigens. Measured with immunoSEQ multiplex PCR; TCRdb has only the in-frame clones, and not every one. The sample lists some 110,000 clones; almost 95% were seen once. These receptors have no known antigen. Sample: CD4+ T cells from PBMCs. The source of these receptors is a woman aged 18-29 years in good health and CMV-seronegative. Both conserved end residues are part of each CDR3. A D gene is named only where the DNA matches it firmly.

V,J,D,CDR3,DNA
TRBV5-4,TRBJ1-4,.,CASSRAGTLPPTNEKLFF,TGTGCCAGCAGCCGGGCCGGGACCTTACCCCCAACTAATGAAAAACTGTTTTTT
TRBV6-5,TRBJ2-2,.,CASSYAGTSGGELFF,TGTGCCAGCAGTTATGCAGGGACCTCTGGAGGGGAGCTGTTTTTT
TRBV13,TRBJ2-3,TRBD2,CASSLARLAGTDTQYF,TGTGCCAGCAGCTTAGCGCGACTAGCGGGCACAGATACGCAGTATTTT
TRBV11-2,TRBJ1-1,.,CASSLAGVTEAFF,TGTGCCAGCAGCTTAGCAGGGGTAACTGAAGCTTTCTTT
TRBV18,TRBJ1-2,TRBD1,CASSPIPTGKYGYTF,TGTGCCAGCTCACCTATTCCGACAGGGAAGTATGGCTACACCTTC
TRBV9,TRBJ1-5,.,CASSVGQGNQPQHF,TGTGCCAGCAGCGTAGGGCAGGGGAATCAGCCCCAGCATTTT
TRBV5-1,TRBJ2-3,.,CASGLKQRGTDTQYF,TGCGCCAGCGGCTTAAAGCAGCGCGGCACAGATACGCAGTATTTT
TRBV27,TRBJ1-5,.,CASSFRPDVRNQPQHF,TGTGCCAGCAGTTTTCGGCCGGACGTCCGCAATCAGCCCCAGCATTTT
TRBV7-2,TRBJ2-1,.,CASSLGFSSYNEQFF,TGTGCCAGCAGCTTAGGTTTCAGCTCCTACAATGAGCAGTTCTTC
TRBV10-3,TRBJ1-1,.,CAISEISGGSAFF,TGTGCCATCAGTGAGATCTCGGGGGGGTCGGCTTTCTTT
TRBV7-2,TRBJ1-5,.,CASSLVRQPQHF,TGTGCCAGCAGCTTAGTACGACAGCCCCAGCATTTT
TRBV6-6,TRBJ1-3,.,CASRGQGFSGNTIYF,TGTGCCAGCCGTGGGCAGGGTTTCTCTGGAAACACCATATATTTT
TRBV2,TRBJ1-2,.,CASSSLPNYGYTF,TGTGCCAGCAGTTCCCTCCCAAACTATGGCTACACCTTC
TRBV27,TRBJ2-1,TRBD2,CAIIAGGPPFEQFF,TGTGCCATCATAGCGGGAGGGCCGCCATTTGAGCAGTTCTTC
TRBV5-1,TRBJ1-2,.,CASSLEAGYGYTF,TGCGCCAGCAGCTTGGAAGCGGGTTATGGCTACACCTTC
TRBV18,TRBJ2-3,TRBD2,CASSQLAGMVDTQYF,TGTGCCAGCTCACAACTAGCGGGAATGGTAGATACGCAGTATTTT
TRBV18,TRBJ2-1,TRBD2,CASSPGLAGGRSYNEQFF,TGTGCCAGCTCACCAGGGCTAGCGGGAGGGAGATCCTACAATGAGCAGTTCTTC
TRBV7-6,TRBJ2-3,.,CASSLGRDRYTDTQYF,TGTGCCAGCAGCTTAGGAAGAGACAGGTACACAGATACGCAGTATTTT
TRBV28,TRBJ2-7,.,CASSRPQGPQGEQYF,TGTGCCAGCAGTCGCCCCCAGGGACCTCAGGGCGAGCAGTACTTC
TRBV2,TRBJ2-3,.,CASSVNGASTDTQYF,TGTGCCAGCAGTGTTAACGGGGCTAGCACAGATACGCAGTATTTT
TRBV29-1,TRBJ1-5,.,CSAGQNNQPQHF,TGCAGCGCCGGACAGAACAATCAGCCCCAGCATTTT
TRBV28,TRBJ2-7,.,CASTNRAPYEQYF,TGTGCCAGCACTAACAGGGCCCCCTACGAGCAGTACTTC
TRBV2,TRBJ1-2,TRBD1,CASSVSSWDRRVTNYGYTF,TGTGCCAGCAGTGTTTCTTCTTGGGACAGGAGGGTGACTAACTATGGCTACACCTTC
TRBV18,TRBJ1-3,TRBD1,CASSPTAGTANSGNTIYF,TGTGCCAGCTCACCAACCGCCGGGACAGCCAACTCTGGAAACACCATATATTTT
TRBV25-1,TRBJ2-3,TRBD2,CASSELGLAGVPDTQYF,TGTGCCAGCAGTGAGTTGGGACTAGCGGGAGTTCCAGATACGCAGTATTTT